A selection of T cell receptor beta chains follows, all from one sample in a study of T cells after yellow fever vaccination. TCRdb re-called the 5' RACE reads with MiXCR, one entry per CDR3 protein. Here the sample spans about 630,000 distinct CDR3 sequences, 9% to 15% being singletons. Sequencing used PBMCs, obtained on the day of the yellow fever booster vaccination. The receptors originated from a man aged 25-45 years who received the YFV17D yellow fever vaccine. Both conserved end residues are part of each CDR3. The order of the fields is CDR3 protein, J gene, V gene.

CDR3aa: CASSQPGLAWGSSYNEQFF
j_gene: TRBJ2-1
v_gene: TRBV3-1

CDR3aa: CSARDQTSGRTDTQYF
j_gene: TRBJ2-3
v_gene: TRBV20-1

CDR3aa: CASSRMVSRGGARNTEAFF
j_gene: TRBJ1-1
v_gene: TRBV11-2

CDR3aa: CAWSPPGHRIYEQYF
j_gene: TRBJ2-7
v_gene: TRBV30

CDR3aa: CASSPSATRRLETQYF
j_gene: TRBJ2-5
v_gene: TRBV12-3/TRBV12-4

CDR3aa: CASSINTGVNTEAFF
j_gene: TRBJ1-1
v_gene: TRBV5-1

CDR3aa: CASRGEPSPTQYF
j_gene: TRBJ2-3
v_gene: TRBV5-1

CDR3aa: CASSPWGGRDYNEQFF
j_gene: TRBJ2-1
v_gene: TRBV5-6

CDR3aa: CSARAPLAGREETQYF
j_gene: TRBJ2-5
v_gene: TRBV20-1

CDR3aa: CATYGLFNSPLHF
j_gene: TRBJ1-6
v_gene: TRBV6-1

CDR3aa: CASSYPDQETQYF
j_gene: TRBJ2-5
v_gene: TRBV7-9

CDR3aa: CASSLGGAGGWNEQFF
j_gene: TRBJ2-1
v_gene: TRBV7-8

CDR3aa: CATSDSQPGQGNQPQHF
j_gene: TRBJ1-5
v_gene: TRBV24-1

CDR3aa: CASSWGQGSNTEAFF
j_gene: TRBJ1-1
v_gene: TRBV5-5

CDR3aa: CSARLLASGRVETQYF
j_gene: TRBJ2-5
v_gene: TRBV20-1

CDR3aa: CASLRDSGEETQYF
j_gene: TRBJ2-5
v_gene: TRBV5-1